Here is one T cell receptor beta chain with its context. Its antigen is not identified. Authors' processing steps: As immunoSEQ supplied junction-only sequences (without quality scores), filtering differed. Libraries were prepared by immunoSEQ multiplex PCR; TCRdb keeps only in-frame clonotypes and omits some of them. V and J calls and clone size follow that table, whereas D and trimming were derived from the DNA. This table has about 1.5 million clones, approximately 98% appearing once. Germline loops: CDR1 SNHLY, CDR2 FYNNEI. This CDR3 contains 14 residues. Trimming took off 7 bases at V and 6 bases at J, with 17 bases between the two ends. The sample is drawn from a study of shared clonotypes between healthy human individuals. Study results and limitations: Clonotypes shared by all four sorted-subset donors had higher generation probabilities than non-shared clonotypes.

This clonotype was sampled from a young man in good health. This chain uses TRBV2 with TRBJ2-3; D ambiguous. Sequenced material: naive CD4+ T cells sorted from blood. Subset described: CD45RA+ positively selected. Written as DNA, the CDR3 is TGTGCCAGCATGATGGACCCCCGCATGGATACGCAGTATTTT. Translated: CASMMDPRMDTQYF.